This T cell receptor (beta chain) was captured by sequencing in a study of T-cell reconstitution after alpha-beta-depleted transplantation in children. The study, taken as a whole, reports: Surviving recipient T cells and intrathymic progenitors accounted for some patients' high TCRbeta diversity at day 60. The study reportedly traced alpha-beta T cells about two months after transplant to several hundred expanded graft clones. Counts and diversity of T cells one year after transplant came mostly from newly produced T cells.

Preparation of the TCRbeta library was carried out with unique molecular identifiers. TCRdb re-called the PCR reads with MiXCR, one entry per CDR3 protein. The sample yields around 800,000 distinct CDR3 sequences, roughly 15% seen once. Details on this clonotype: As yet, its antigen is unknown.

Germline CDR1 and CDR2: SGHRS and YFSETQ. This CDR3 is built from 14 residues. The V end was cut by 0 bases, the J end by 6 bases, with 12 bases between. The receptor was isolated from a male patient between 5 and 17 years old who had a stem cell transplant for acute lymphoblastic leukemia, so the T cells may come from the graft donor. The rearrangement links TRBV5-1 to TRBJ1-2; D is unresolved. The sample here was PBMCs, mostly from graft donor cells, taken 360 days after TCRalphabeta/CD19-depleted stem cell transplant. The CDR3 region is CASSLVVQNHGYTF. The CDR3 DNA sequence: TGCGCCAGCAGCTTGGTGGTACAAAATCATGGCTACACCTTC.